These T cell receptor beta chains were read from a single sample in a study of T cells in Graves' hyperthyroidism and ophthalmopathy. MiXCR, run by TCRdb on the multiplex PCR reads, gives a single entry per CDR3 protein. The data hold some 690,000 distinct CDR3 sequences, with approximately 15% observed a single time. The sample consisted of blood. These receptors were collected from a middle-aged man with Graves' hyperthyroidism. CDR3s include the opening cysteine and the closing phenylalanine or tryptophan. The order of the fields is D gene, J gene, V gene, CDR3 protein. A D gene is named only where the DNA matches it firmly.

NA	TRBJ2-7	TRBV7-9	CASSRGQYEQYF
NA	TRBJ2-7	TRBV2	CASSRTDEQYF
TRBD1	TRBJ2-5	TRBV3-1	CATSSTGKGQETQYF
NA	TRBJ1-1	TRBV18	CASSSGTGSYSFMNTEAFF
NA	TRBJ2-2	TRBV10-3	CASRPSAGELFF
NA	TRBJ2-7	TRBV4-3	CASSQRDGSYEQYF
NA	TRBJ1-5	TRBV5-1	CASKETDSNQPQHF
TRBD1	TRBJ2-3	TRBV25-1	CASSTGTGSLGTQYF
NA	TRBJ1-1	TRBV19	CASSFLSQMNTEAFF
TRBD2	TRBJ2-2	TRBV20-1	CSATKTRTSGLNTGELFF
NA	TRBJ2-4	TRBV10-2	CASSRDGKNIQYF
NA	TRBJ2-6	TRBV5-1	CASSSSTVSGANVLTF
TRBD2	TRBJ2-1	TRBV12-3/TRBV12-4	CASVAGTSDNNEQFF
NA	TRBJ2-7	TRBV19	CASSISSGYEQYF
TRBD1	TRBJ1-5	TRBV2	CASSEVGWDRTQPQHF
TRBD2	TRBJ2-7	TRBV9	CASSASGSASYEQYF
TRBD2	TRBJ2-1	TRBV29-1	CSVGFSGLYNEQFF
NA	TRBJ2-1	TRBV28	CASRGWNEESSYNEQFF
NA	TRBJ1-2	TRBV18	CASSPQDSHYGYTF
NA	TRBJ1-1	TRBV7-9	CASSYNREVGNTEAFF
NA	TRBJ1-2	TRBV11-2	CASSRTDYGYTF
TRBD1	TRBJ1-1	TRBV24-1	CATSDNRGEAFF
NA	TRBJ1-1	TRBV10-3	CAISEREGGESEAFF
NA	TRBJ1-1	TRBV28	CASRGPYSGTEAFF
NA	TRBJ2-7	TRBV30	CARSGTSYEQYF
NA	TRBJ2-7	TRBV2	CASSESYSYEQYF
TRBD1	TRBJ1-2	TRBV4-1	CASSSEPQGSGGYTF
NA	TRBJ1-2	TRBV27	CASSLSQGGVLYGYTF
NA	TRBJ2-5	TRBV18	CASSPGTDETQYF
TRBD1	TRBJ1-1	TRBV29-1	CSVWDRGALEAFF
NA	TRBJ1-1	TRBV28	CASRSEAFF
NA	TRBJ1-5	TRBV2	CASRARVGGGHQPQHF
NA	TRBJ2-7	TRBV7-9	CASSLVQGHSYEQYF